This entry lists 29 T cell receptor beta chains sequenced from one sample in a study of blood T cell repertoires in COVID-19. Generated by immunoSEQ multiplex PCR, the TCRdb table keeps only in-frame clones and is missing some. Of 130,000 or so clones listed, roughly four fifths are singletons. Sequencing input: peripheral blood. Every receptor here comes from a human donor in a cohort sampled during active COVID-19.

The rearrangement joins TRBV3-1 (or the pseudogene TRBV3-2) to TRBJ2-1; 7 bases agree with TRBD2. J gave up 6 bases and V 3 bases, and 2 bases lay outside the gene matches. CDR1 is LGHDT and CDR2 is YNNKEL in the germline V gene (reference sequence). This CDR3 spans 13 amino acids. The CDR3 protein is CASSQSGGNEQFF. CDR3 nucleotides: TGTGCCAGCAGCCAGTCGGGGGGCAATGAGCAGTTCTTC.

This clone was detected only once. The V call is TRBV7-9, the J call TRBJ2-7; D is perhaps TRBD2 (5 bases). Germline CDR1 reads SEHNR; CDR2 reads FQNEAQ (reference sequence). Trimming took 2 bases from V and 4 from J, leaving 6 bases between them. CDR3 length: 12 residues. CDR3 protein: CASSLTGYEQYF. CDR3 bases: TGTGCCAGCAGCTTAACGGGATACGAGCAGTACTTC.

CDR3 amino acids: CASSTRLAESTDTQYF. In nucleotides, the CDR3 is TGTGCCAGCAGTACTCGACTAGCGGAAAGCACAGATACGCAGTATTTT. V and J are TRBV28 and TRBJ2-3; 9 bases are shared with TRBD2. J was trimmed by 0 bases and V by 5 bases; bases with no gene match: 6. Germline V lookup: CDR1 MDHEN, CDR2 SYDVKM. The CDR3 sequence is 16 residues long.

Here the CDR3 DNA reads TGCAGCGTTGAAACGGGGGGCCAAGAGACCCAGTACTTC. Translated, it gives CSVETGGQETQYF. The V call is TRBV29-1, the J call TRBJ2-5, with 7 bases that match TRBD2. The trim removed 2 bases at V and 1 base at J, leaving 1 base unmatched. The germline V gene has CDR1 SQVTM and CDR2 ANQGSEA. The CDR3 sequence is 13 residues long.

This clone was detected only once. V gene TRBV29-1 combines with J gene TRBJ1-1; D perhaps matches TRBD1 (6 bases). CDR3 length: 13 amino acids. Germline V lookup: CDR1 SQVTM, CDR2 ANQGSEA. V lost 6 bases and J lost 3, with 14 bases in between. The CDR3 here is CSVEGDGYTEAFF. The CDR3 DNA sequence: TGCAGCGTCGAGGGGGACGGGTACACTGAAGCTTTCTTT. The full variable domain, completed using reference TRBV29-1 and TRBJ1-1, is SAVISQKPSRDICQRGTSLTIQCQVDSQVTMMFWYRQQPGQSLTLIATANQGSEATYESGFVIDKFPISRPNLTFSTLTVSNMSPEDSSIYLCSVEGDGYTEAFFGQGTRLTVV.

This rearrangement joins TRBV5-8 to TRBJ2-1, with TRBD2 matching over 9 bases. The J segment lost 7 bases and the V segment lost 6 bases, leaving 14 bases of the junction unmatched. This CDR3 has 16 residues. CDR1 and CDR2 (germline): SGHTS, YDEGEE. The CDR3 DNA reads TGTGCCAGCATGGGGTTTAGCGGGGGCATGTGGAATGAGCAGTTCTTC. Translation gives CASMGFSGGMWNEQFF.

This rearrangement joins TRBV2 to TRBJ2-5; 8 bases fit TRBD2. The CDR3 loop spans 15 amino acids. Germline-derived CDR1 and CDR2 are SNHLY and FYNNEI. The junction had 9 bases not matched to a gene; V was cut back by 4 bases and J by 5 bases. The chain's CDR3 is CASSGPAGARETQYF. In nucleotides, the CDR3 is TGTGCCAGCAGTGGCCCAGCGGGGGCGAGGGAGACCCAGTACTTC.

The rearrangement joins TRBV5-1 to TRBJ2-1; TRBD2 is a possible D gene (5 bases). Trimming removed 0 bases at V and 8 bases at J, with 15 bases between. The CDR3 loop spans 15 amino acids. Per germline, CDR1 SGHRS and CDR2 YFSETQ. In DNA, the CDR3 is TGCGCCAGCAGCTTGGGAGGGCTCGGCCTTCATGAGCAGTTCTTC. Translated, it gives CASSLGGLGLHEQFF.

The chain carries TRBV6-2 or TRBV6-3 and TRBJ2-3; possible D gene TRBD1, 6 bases. The V end lost 1 base, the J end lost 0 bases, and 8 bases lay between the germline ends. The CDR3 contains 15 residues. CDR1 is MNHEY and CDR2 is SVGEGT in the germline V gene. The CDR3 here is CASSYLGASTDTQYF. In nucleotides, the CDR3 is TGTGCCAGCAGTTACTTGGGGGCTAGCACAGATACGCAGTATTTT.

A single count supports this clone. The chain has TRBV20-1 and TRBJ1-2, with D perhaps TRBD1 (5 bases). V was cut by 6 bases and J by 13 bases, with 12 bases left in between. Germline CDR1 is DFQATT and CDR2 is SNEGSKA (reference sequence). The CDR3 contains 9 residues. The CDR3 region has the DNA TGCAGTGCCCGGGGGTATGGCACCTTC. Translation gives CSARGYGTF.

The chain couples TRBV7-9 to TRBJ2-7; the D gene is possibly TRBD1 (5 bases). Germline CDR1 reads SEHNR; CDR2 reads FQNEAQ (reference sequence). This CDR3 has 14 amino acids. Deletions cut 8 bases from V and 0 bases from J, with 14 bases between. The CDR3 region has the DNA TGTGCCAGCTCCAAGGGGCGGCTCTCCTACGAGCAGTACTTC. This encodes CASSKGRLSYEQYF.

The table lists this clone with a count of one. This sequence joins TRBV19 and TRBJ2-1; TRBD1 aligns across 9 bases. Trimming removed 11 bases from V and 7 bases from J; junction bases left unmatched: 12. CDR3 size: 14 residues. CDR1 is LNHDA, CDR2 SQIVND, per germline (reference sequence). CDR3 in amino acids: CACARDRASNEQFF. In DNA form, the CDR3 reads TGTGCCTGTGCCCGGGACAGGGCTTCGAATGAGCAGTTCTTC. The full variable domain, rest sourced from reference TRBV19 and TRBJ2-1, is DGGITQSPKYLFRKEGQNVTLSCEQNLNHDAMYWYRQDPGQGLRLIYYSQIVNDFQKGDIAEGYSVSREKKESFPLTVTSAQKNPTAFYLCACARDRASNEQFFGPGTRLTVL.

The chain joins TRBV27 to TRBJ1-1; 9 nucleotides align to TRBD1. This CDR3 is 15 amino acids long. With 5 bases clipped from V and 4 bases from J, the junction kept 8 bases outside the gene matches. Germline V lookup: CDR1 MNHEY, CDR2 SMNVEV (reference sequence). The CDR3: CASSVGQGSVTEAFF. The CDR3 DNA is TGTGCCAGCAGTGTCGGACAGGGGAGTGTCACTGAAGCTTTCTTT.

The J gene is TRBJ1-1, the V gene TRBV5-1; 9 bases are a match to TRBD1. The CDR3 length is 16 residues. Germline V gives CDR1 SGHRS, CDR2 YFSETQ. V dropped 4 bases and J dropped 1; count of bases not matched to a gene: 8. CDR3 nucleotides: TGCGCCAGCAGCCTCCGGACAGGGGTACAGAACACTGAAGCTTTCTTT. Protein product: CASSLRTGVQNTEAFF.

This clone was recorded only once. V is TRBV7-2 and J is TRBJ1-6, with 8 bases matching TRBD1. Trimming at V came to 7 bases and at J to 9 bases, leaving 11 bases not matched to a gene. This CDR3 comprises 15 residues. From germline, CDR1 is SGHTA and CDR2 FQGNSA. CDR3 coding DNA: TGTGCCAGCACCCTAACAGGGGGTAAGAGTTCACCCCTCCACTTT. It yields the protein CASTLTGGKSSPLHF.

The rearrangement joins TRBV4-1 to TRBJ1-2; 8 bases line up with TRBD1. The CDR3 spans 13 residues. The germline V gene encodes CDR1 MGHRA and CDR2 YSYEKL. V lost 4 bases, J lost 6 bases, and 4 bases stayed unmatched. CDR3 protein: CASSLGQGNGYTF. CDR3 in DNA: TGCGCCAGCAGCCTCGGACAGGGTAATGGCTACACCTTC.

This clone was counted once. The chain couples TRBV5-1 to TRBJ2-2; TRBD2 matches 8 bases. Germline lookup yields CDR1 SGHRS and CDR2 YFSETQ. V was pared by 0 bases and J by 7 bases, with 8 bases of the junction left unmatched. The CDR3 runs 16 residues. The CDR3 is CASSLVAGGEVGELFF. The CDR3 nucleotides are TGCGCCAGCAGCTTGGTGGCGGGGGGCGAGGTCGGGGAGCTGTTTTTT.

This clone came up once. V and J are TRBV3-1 (or the pseudogene TRBV3-2) and TRBJ1-6, with 8 bases matching TRBD1. The germline V gene encodes CDR1 LGHDT and CDR2 YNNKEL (reference sequence). CDR3 size: 17 residues. The ends lost 0 bases at V and 8 bases at J; junction bases unmatched: 9. The CDR3 DNA follows: TGTGCCAGCAGCCAAGATCCTCGACAGGGGTTATATTCACCCCTCCACTTT. Protein: CASSQDPRQGLYSPLHF.

This clone occurred once. The chain combines TRBV6-5 with TRBJ1-1; TRBD1 might be the D (6 bases). The CDR3 consists of 13 residues. Germline V lookup: CDR1 MNHEY, CDR2 SVGAGI. V gave up 4 bases and J gave up 6 bases, with 12 bases separating them. CDR3 in amino acids: CASSWGRGAEAFF. CDR3 in DNA: TGTGCCAGCAGTTGGGGGAGGGGGGCTGAAGCTTTCTTT.

The V call is TRBV3-1 (or the pseudogene TRBV3-2), the J call TRBJ1-2; D is undetermined. This CDR3 region has 14 residues. Germline-derived CDR1 and CDR2 are LGHDT and YNNKEL (reference sequence). Trimming cost V 1 base and J 3 bases, with 9 bases left between them. The CDR3 DNA sequence: TGTGCCAGCAGCCAAGGCCAGTTTGACTATGGCTACACCTTC. This gives the protein CASSQGQFDYGYTF.

Only a few counts were recorded for this clone. The rearrangement links TRBV5-1 to TRBJ1-2, with 11 bases matching TRBD1. The trim removed 4 bases at V and 4 bases at J, leaving 9 bases unmatched. The CDR3 loop spans 16 amino acids. Germline CDR1 and CDR2: SGHRS and YFSETQ. The DNA of the CDR3 is TGCGCCAGCAGCACCGGACAGGGGGCGCGGCTCTATGGCTACACCTTC. It specifies CASSTGQGARLYGYTF.

The rearrangement joins TRBV25-1 to TRBJ2-3; D unclear. The V gene's germline CDR1 is MGHDK and CDR2 SYGVNS. The V gene lost 3 bases and the J gene lost 5 bases, with 15 bases spanning the gap. This CDR3 comprises 15 residues. CDR3 protein: CASSDSGRFLDTQYF. The CDR3, as DNA: TGTGCCAGCAGTGACTCTGGGCGTTTTTTAGATACGCAGTATTTT.

The chain has TRBV5-4 and TRBJ2-3; TRBD1 matches 9 bases. Germline V gene lookup returns CDR1 SGHNT and CDR2 YYREEE (reference sequence). The V gene end was trimmed by 4 bases and the J gene end by 3 bases; junction bases not matched to a gene: 3. CDR3 size: 14 residues. The CDR3 region is CASSPGQGTDTQYF. The CDR3 DNA is TGTGCCAGCAGCCCCGGACAGGGGACAGATACGCAGTATTTT.

The V gene is TRBV5-1, the J gene TRBJ2-3; TRBD2 matches 10 bases. The CDR3 is 16 amino acids. Germline lookup yields CDR1 SGHRS and CDR2 YFSETQ. The V gene end was trimmed by 4 bases and the J gene end by 4 bases; junction bases not matched to a gene: 9. The CDR3 DNA follows: TGCGCCAGCAGCCCAGAAGGAGGACTAGCGGCAGATACGCAGTATTTT. Amino acid sequence: CASSPEGGLAADTQYF.

This chain joins TRBV3-1 (or the pseudogene TRBV3-2) and TRBJ1-6; 8 bases align to TRBD1. Germline-derived CDR1 and CDR2 are LGHDT and YNNKEL (reference sequence). The CDR3 is 15 amino acids. The J segment lost 6 bases and the V segment lost 2 bases, leaving 3 bases of the junction unmatched. CDR3 nucleotide sequence: TGTGCCAGCAGCCAACTAGGACAGGGTAATTCACCCCTCCACTTT. Its translation is CASSQLGQGNSPLHF.

The gene calls are TRBV7-8 and TRBJ2-1; 9 nucleotides agree with TRBD2. This CDR3 has 16 residues. Germline CDR1 is SGHVS and CDR2 is FQNEAQ. V shed 4 bases, J shed 7 bases, and the junction held 11 bases outside the gene matches. The CDR3 protein is CASSSVGGGGWNEQFF. The CDR3 nucleotides are TGTGCCAGCAGCTCAGTTGGCGGGGGGGGTTGGAATGAGCAGTTCTTC. Full variable domain (rest looked up from reference TRBV7-8 and TRBJ2-1): GAGVSQSPRYKVAKRGQDVALRCDPISGHVSLFWYQQALGQGPEFLTYFQNEAQLDKSGLPSDRFFAERPEGSVSTLKIQRTQQEDSAVYLCASSSVGGGGWNEQFFGPGTRLTVL.

CDR3 region: CASSLGERGPLHF. DNA for the CDR3: TGTGCCAGCAGCTTAGGGGAGCGGGGACCCCTCCACTTT. The chain carries TRBV7-2 and TRBJ1-6; no reliable D call. Per the germline V gene, CDR1 is SGHTA and CDR2 is FQGNSA. This CDR3 comprises 13 residues. The ends were cut back, 1 base at V and 12 bases at J, with 10 bases in the middle.

In its sample, this clone was seen a few times. The chain uses TRBV3-1 (or the pseudogene TRBV3-2) and TRBJ1-6; tentative D call: TRBD1 (5 bases). Germline V lookup: CDR1 LGHDT, CDR2 YNNKEL (reference sequence). The CDR3 extends over 15 amino acids. V was clipped by 0 bases and J by 8 bases, with 11 bases between them. The CDR3 coding sequence is TGTGCCAGCAGCCAAGATACAGGTATTGATTCACCCCTCCACTTT. As protein: CASSQDTGIDSPLHF.

This chain joins TRBV7-2 and TRBJ2-7, with D tentatively TRBD2 (5 bases). CDR1 and CDR2 from the germline V gene are SGHTA and FQGNSA. The CDR3 runs to 15 residues. Trimming shortened V by 1 base and J by 7 bases, and 17 bases separated the two germline ends. The CDR3 DNA reads as TGTGCCAGCAGCTTAGACCCCGGACTCCTAAGGGAGCAGTACTTC. Translating gives CASSLDPGLLREQYF.